This TCR beta chain was captured by sequencing in a study of blood T cell repertoires in COVID-19. Repertoires were generated with immunoSEQ multiplex PCR, while TCRdb's copy carries only in-frame clones and drops some. This table holds about 150,000 clones, about 85% found once. While infection was still active, Seattle patients were enrolled and then followed longitudinally. CDR3 length equals 16 residues. After removal of 0 bases from V and 3 bases from J, the junction contained 6 bases not matched to a gene. Germline V gene sequence: CDR1 SGHDT, CDR2 YYEEEE. This clonotype was sampled from a woman aged 60-75 years with COVID-19, enrolled during active disease. V gene TRBV5-6 combines with J gene TRBJ1-1; 9 positions match TRBD1. The sequencing sample was made of peripheral blood. The DNA for the CDR3 is TGTGCCAGCAGCTTGGACAGGGGGCCACGAGACACTGAAGCTTTCTTT. This sequence encodes CASSLDRGPRDTEAFF.